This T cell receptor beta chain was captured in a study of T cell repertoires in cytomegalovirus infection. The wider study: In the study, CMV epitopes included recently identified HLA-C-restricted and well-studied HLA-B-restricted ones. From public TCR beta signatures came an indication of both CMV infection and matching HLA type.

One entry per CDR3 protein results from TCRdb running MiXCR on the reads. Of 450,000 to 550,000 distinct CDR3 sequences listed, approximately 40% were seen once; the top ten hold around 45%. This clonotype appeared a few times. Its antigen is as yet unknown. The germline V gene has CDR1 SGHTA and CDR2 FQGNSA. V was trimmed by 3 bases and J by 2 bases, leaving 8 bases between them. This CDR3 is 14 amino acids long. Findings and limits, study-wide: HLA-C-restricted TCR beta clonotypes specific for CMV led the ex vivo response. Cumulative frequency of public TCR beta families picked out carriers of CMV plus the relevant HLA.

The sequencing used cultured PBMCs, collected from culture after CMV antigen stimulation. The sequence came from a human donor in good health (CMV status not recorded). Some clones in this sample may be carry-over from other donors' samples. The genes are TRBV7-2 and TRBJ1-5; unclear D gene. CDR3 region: CASSFGSRNQPQHF. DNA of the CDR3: TGTGCCAGCAGCTTTGGTAGCCGCAATCAGCCCCAGCATTTT. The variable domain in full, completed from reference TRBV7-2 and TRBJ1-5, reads GAGVSQSPSNKVTEKGKDVELRCDPISGHTALYWYRQSLGQGLEFLIYFQGNSAPDKSGLPSDRFSAERTGGSVSTLTIQRTQQEDSAVYLCASSFGSRNQPQHFGDGTRLSIL.